This TCR beta chain was captured by sequencing in a study of somatic mutations in cytotoxic T cells in rheumatoid arthritis. About the research overall: Nearly 100% purity was obtained when some V beta antibody-stained T-cell populations were flow-sorted; these included V beta1+ cells sequenced for TCRB. General observations from the study: Some patients, about an eighth of the roughly 65, had a largest CD8+ clone that exceeded 20% of CD8+ cells. CD8+ clonality rose with age in rheumatoid arthritis patients, not healthy controls. Of the expanded CD8+ clones, the antigen targets were not known.

Clones were sequenced by immunoSEQ multiplex PCR, and TCRdb holds only the in-frame ones, with some missing. The sample yields about 7,100 clones, 80% seen once. Germline loops: CDR1 MNHEY, CDR2 SMNVEV (reference sequence). V shed 0 bases and J shed 5 bases, with 19 bases lying between them. This CDR3 spans 17 amino acids. Concerning this clone itself: Antigen specificity is unknown.

Sequencing input: CD8+ T cells sorted from blood. This clonotype was obtained from an adult with rheumatoid arthritis. The chain joins TRBV27 to TRBJ1-2; unclear D gene. Written as DNA, the CDR3 is TGTGCCAGCAGTTTATCCCTTGGGCGCCTTGATGGGTATGGCTACACCTTC. Its protein is CASSLSLGRLDGYGYTF.